Listed here are 13 T cell receptor beta chains from one sample, sequenced in a study of T-cell reconstitution after alpha-beta-depleted transplantation in children. The authors prepared the TCRbeta library with unique molecular identifiers. TCRdb processed the PCR reads anew with MiXCR; each CDR3 protein has one entry. The table includes some 130,000 distinct CDR3 sequences, around 9.8% detected once. The specimen was PBMCs, mostly from graft donor cells, collected 180 days after TCRalphabeta/CD19-depleted stem cell transplant. The receptors stem from a girl in the first two years of life who had a stem cell transplant for combined immunodeficiency, so the T cells may come from the graft donor.

V is TRBV7-2 and J is TRBJ2-3, with D uncertain. V lost 0 bases and J 6 bases, leaving 25 bases between the germline ends. This CDR3 has 19 amino acids. Per germline, CDR1 SGHTA and CDR2 FQGNSA. This CDR3 is CASSLAIGRRVIRPDTQYF. The CDR3 DNA is TGTGCCAGCAGCTTAGCTATAGGTCGACGGGTTATTCGCCCCGATACGCAGTATTTT.

The genes are TRBV2 and TRBJ2-2, with D perhaps TRBD1 (6 bases). The CDR3 is made up of 14 amino acids. Per the germline V gene, CDR1 is SNHLY and CDR2 is FYNNEI. Trimming stripped 6 bases from V and 5 bases from J, with 13 bases between. In nucleotides, the CDR3 is TGTGCCAGCAGGGCCAGGGGTGGTACCGGGGAGCTGTTTTTT. This sequence encodes CASRARGGTGELFF.

This rearrangement joins TRBV18 to TRBJ2-2, with D perhaps TRBD2 (5 bases). The germline V gene encodes CDR1 KGHSH and CDR2 LQKENI. This CDR3 is 14 amino acids long. The V and J ends lost 2 bases and 4 bases respectively, with 8 bases between them. The CDR3 DNA reads as TGTGCCAGCTCACCAGGCGGAGGCACCGGGGAGCTGTTTTTT. Amino acid sequence: CASSPGGGTGELFF.

Comment on this clonotype: One junction end does not reproduce the germline sequence, and a read error may be involved. This chain joins TRBV5-5 and TRBJ1-2, with unresolved D. CDR1 and CDR2 from the germline V gene are SGHKS and YYEKEE (reference sequence). This CDR3 comprises 12 residues. CDR3 residues: CSSSFEGWGYTF. The CDR3 DNA sequence: TGTTCCAGCAGCTTTGAAGGATGGGGCTACACCTTC.

This clonotype turned up a few times. The rearrangement joins TRBV5-1 to TRBJ2-7, with 7 nucleotides matching TRBD1. The V segment lost 4 bases and the J segment 6 bases; nucleotides outside the gene matches: 10. The CDR3 is made up of 14 amino acids. CDR1 is SGHRS and CDR2 is YFSETQ in the germline V gene. CDR3 nucleotides: TGCGCCAGCAGCCGGGTGAGACAGGGATCCGAGCAGTACTTC. Encoded protein: CASSRVRQGSEQYF.

In this sample, this clonotype turned up a few times. This rearrangement joins TRBV29-1 to TRBJ2-1; 14 bases agree with TRBD2. Trimming removed 6 bases from V and 4 bases from J; junction bases left unmatched: 5. The CDR3 runs to 15 residues. Germline V gene data show CDR1 as SQVTM and CDR2 as ANQGSEA. CDR3 region: CSVGTSGGPYNEQFF. The CDR3 bases are TGCAGCGTGGGGACTAGCGGGGGTCCGTACAATGAGCAGTTCTTC.

This clonotype was counted a few times. The gene calls are TRBV15 and TRBJ1-1; a possible D gene is TRBD1 (5 bases). V lost 1 base and J 1 base, leaving 13 bases between the germline ends. CDR3 length: 16 residues. Germline loops: CDR1 LNHNV, CDR2 YYDKDF (reference sequence). CDR3 in DNA: TGTGCCACCAGCAGAGGTTTTGGGGCCAAGAACACTGAAGCTTTCTTT. This encodes CATSRGFGAKNTEAFF.

The J gene is TRBJ2-7, the V gene TRBV28; 10 bases are shared with TRBD2. The J segment lost 0 bases and the V segment lost 2 bases, leaving 7 bases of the junction unmatched. The germline V gene encodes CDR1 MDHEN and CDR2 SYDVKM. The CDR3 runs to 17 residues. CDR3 protein: CASSLNSGRPSSYEQYF. CDR3 DNA sequence: TGTGCCAGCAGTTTAAATAGCGGGAGGCCTAGCTCCTACGAGCAGTACTTC.

The rearrangement links TRBV5-1 to TRBJ1-2; maybe TRBD1 (6 bases). The V end was cut by 1 base, the J end by 2 bases, with 12 bases between. Germline values: CDR1 SGHRS, CDR2 YFSETQ. CDR3 size: 15 residues. The CDR3 region has the DNA TGCGCCAGCAGCTTGCTAATAGGACAGAACTATGGCTACACCTTC. Protein: CASSLLIGQNYGYTF.

The gene calls are TRBV30 and TRBJ2-1, with 8 bases aligning to TRBD2. With V trimmed by 2 bases and J by 8 bases, 11 bases remained unmatched. Looked up from germline, CDR1 is GTSNPN and CDR2 is SVGIG (reference sequence). This CDR3 comprises 15 residues. CDR3 in amino acids: CAWSQPGLVVHEQFF. In nucleotides, the CDR3 is TGTGCCTGGAGTCAACCGGGACTAGTGGTACATGAGCAGTTCTTC.

The chain couples TRBV6-1 to TRBJ1-5; the D gene is possibly TRBD1 (5 bases). Trimming removed 6 bases from V and 6 bases from J, with 18 bases in between. The CDR3 has 15 residues. Germline CDR1 MNHNS, CDR2 SASEGT. The CDR3 nucleotides read TGTGCCAGCAGGTCGATCAACAGGAGTGCTCAGCCCCAGCATTTT. This encodes CASRSINRSAQPQHF.

This clonotype has just a few counts. The V gene is TRBV21-1, the J gene TRBJ2-7; the D call in the table, TRBD2, was not verified against the DNA. TRBV21-1 is listed as a pseudogene. The CDR3 has 14 amino acids. The CDR3 protein is CASSKRVRREGAFF. The DNA of the CDR3 is TGTGCCAGCAGCAAACGGGTGAGACGGGAGGGAGCATTCTTC.

This clonotype was detected a few times. The chain is built from TRBV18 and TRBJ2-7; D tentatively fits TRBD1 or TRBD2 (5 bases each). CDR1 and CDR2 (germline): KGHSH, LQKENI. V was pared by 3 bases and J by 0 bases, with 9 bases between. The CDR3 spans 14 residues. CDR3 loop: CASSPGTRSYEQYF. CDR3 bases: TGTGCCAGCTCACCGGGGACCCGCTCCTACGAGCAGTACTTC.